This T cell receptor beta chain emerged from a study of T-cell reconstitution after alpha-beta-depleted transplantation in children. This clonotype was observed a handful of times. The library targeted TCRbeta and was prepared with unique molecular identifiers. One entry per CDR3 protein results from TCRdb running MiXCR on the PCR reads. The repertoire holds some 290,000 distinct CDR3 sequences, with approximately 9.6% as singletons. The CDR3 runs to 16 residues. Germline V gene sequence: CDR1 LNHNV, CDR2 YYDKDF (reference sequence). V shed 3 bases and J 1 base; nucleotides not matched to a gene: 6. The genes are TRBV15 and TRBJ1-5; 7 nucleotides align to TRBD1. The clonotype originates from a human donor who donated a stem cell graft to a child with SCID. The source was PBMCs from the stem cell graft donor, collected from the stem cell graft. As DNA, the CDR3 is TGTGCCACCAGCAGTCGACAGGGTGGGAGCAATCAGCCCCAGCATTTT. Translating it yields CATSSRQGGSNQPQHF.